Listed below are T cell receptor beta chains from one sample, sequenced in a study of blood T cell repertoires in COVID-19. The protocol was immunoSEQ multiplex PCR, while the TCRdb copy is restricted to in-frame clones and leaves out a portion. This sample has 250,000 to 350,000 clones, with roughly 86% found just once. The sample was peripheral blood. The receptor set was obtained from a woman aged 50 to 60 who had recovered from COVID-19. The conserved cysteine and the conserved F or W are not part of the CDR3 here. Fields, in order: V gene, clone size, J gene, CDR3 protein. A clone size is listed for some rows: how often the clone was seen (once, few, many), or a class if it is expanded.

TRBV28	-	TRBJ2-5	ASKDRPWEETQY
TRBV6-5	-	TRBJ1-1	ASTFSVNTEAF
TRBV10-3	-	TRBJ2-7	AISTGTSSYEQY
TRBV7-9	-	TRBJ1-4	ASSLALGAAVEKLF
TRBV28	-	TRBJ1-1	ASSFSGLGAF
TRBV5-8	-	TRBJ2-3	ASSFRGRPTDTQY
TRBV5-5	-	TRBJ1-1	ASRMTGNTEAF
TRBV29-1	once	TRBJ2-5	SVARGTGETQY
TRBV18	-	TRBJ2-3	ASSRAGASTDTQY
TRBV7-2	-	TRBJ2-5	ASSEGQRETQY
TRBV4-3	-	TRBJ2-1	ASSPLAGAYNEQF
TRBV6-5	-	TRBJ1-5	ASRRGKDQPQH
TRBV5-1	few	TRBJ2-7	ASSQGLPPYEQY
TRBV10-1	-	TRBJ2-1	ASRLTSGGPGREQF
TRBV2	few	TRBJ2-3	ASSDGVTQY
TRBV5-1	-	TRBJ2-5	ASRDPKAAETQY
TRBV6-5	once	TRBJ2-5	ASSNPGVRETQY
TRBV7-8	-	TRBJ1-1	ASSFPGNTEAF
TRBV5-6	-	TRBJ1-1	ASSLDGRGTEAF
TRBV5-4	-	TRBJ1-6	ASSPGGDVNSPLH
TRBV29-1	-	TRBJ2-2	SVEAPSGTIGELF
TRBV15	-	TRBJ2-7	ATSRGRIETGDPYEQY
TRBV3-1/TRBV3-2	-	TRBJ2-4	ASSQEWLAGGKNIQY
TRBV28	-	TRBJ1-1	ASGRQGLGTEAF
TRBV7-7	-	TRBJ2-2	ASSQGGARGTGELF